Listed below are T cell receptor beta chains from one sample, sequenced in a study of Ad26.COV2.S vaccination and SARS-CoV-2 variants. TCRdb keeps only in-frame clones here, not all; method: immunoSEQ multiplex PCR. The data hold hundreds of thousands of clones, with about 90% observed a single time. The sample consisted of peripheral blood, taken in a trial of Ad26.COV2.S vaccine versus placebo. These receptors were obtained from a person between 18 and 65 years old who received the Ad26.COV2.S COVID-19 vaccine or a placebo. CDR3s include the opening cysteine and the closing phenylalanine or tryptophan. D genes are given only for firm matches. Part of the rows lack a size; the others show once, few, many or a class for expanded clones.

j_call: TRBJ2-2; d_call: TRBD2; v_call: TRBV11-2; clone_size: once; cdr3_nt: TGTGCCAGCAGCTACCTAGCGGGGTTGAACACCGGGGAGCTGTTTTTT; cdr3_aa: CASSYLAGLNTGELFF
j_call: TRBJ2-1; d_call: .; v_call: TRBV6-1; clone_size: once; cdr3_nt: TGTGCCAGCAGTGAAGCGGGTGGATCCTACAATGAGCAGTTCTTC; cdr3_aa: CASSEAGGSYNEQFF
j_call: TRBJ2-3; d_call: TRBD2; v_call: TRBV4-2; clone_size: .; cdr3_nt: TGTGCCAGCAGCCCTCAGGCGTCGGGGGGAGATACGCAGTATTTT; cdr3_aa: CASSPQASGGDTQYF
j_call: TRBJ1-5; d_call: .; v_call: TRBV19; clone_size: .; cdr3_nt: TGTGCCAGTAGCATAAAAATCACAGGGCCCGGACAGCCCCAGCATTTT; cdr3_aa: CASSIKITGPGQPQHF
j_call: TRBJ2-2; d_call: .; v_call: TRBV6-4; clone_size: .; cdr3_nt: TGTGCCAGCAGTGTGACAGTTTTAGCCGGGGAGCTGTTTTTT; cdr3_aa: CASSVTVLAGELFF
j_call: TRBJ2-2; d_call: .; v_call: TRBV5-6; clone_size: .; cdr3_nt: TGTGCCAGCAGCTTGGTCAGCAGAATGAACACCGGGGAGCTGTTTTTT; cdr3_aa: CASSLVSRMNTGELFF
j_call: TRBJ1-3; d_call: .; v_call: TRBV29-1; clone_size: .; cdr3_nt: TGCAGCGTTACCGGAGGACGGGACTCTGGAAACACCATATATTTT; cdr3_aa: CSVTGGRDSGNTIYF
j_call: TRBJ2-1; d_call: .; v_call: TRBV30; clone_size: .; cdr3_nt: TGTGCCTGGAGTGGTACAGCAGGCCACCAGTTCTTC; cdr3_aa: CAWSGTAGHQFF
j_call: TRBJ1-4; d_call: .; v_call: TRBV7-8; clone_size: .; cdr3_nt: TGTGCCAGCAGCTTATCGGGGGCGGGGACCGCGAATGAAAAACTGTTTTTT; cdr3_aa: CASSLSGAGTANEKLFF
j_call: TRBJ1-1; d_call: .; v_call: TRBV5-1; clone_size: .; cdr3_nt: TGCGCCAGCAGCTTATCGTCAGGGAGGGAAACTGAAGCTTTCTTT; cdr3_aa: CASSLSSGRETEAFF
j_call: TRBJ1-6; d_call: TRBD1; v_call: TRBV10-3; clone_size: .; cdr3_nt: TGTGCCATCAGTGAGTCGACAGGGGTTGGTGGTTCACCCCTCCACTTT; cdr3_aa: CAISESTGVGGSPLHF
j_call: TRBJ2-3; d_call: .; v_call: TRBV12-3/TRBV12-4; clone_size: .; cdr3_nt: TGTGCCAGTTACGATGACTGGGCGGATACGCAGTATTTT; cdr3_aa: CASYDDWADTQYF
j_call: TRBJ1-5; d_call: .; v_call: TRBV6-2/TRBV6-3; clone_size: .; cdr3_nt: TGTGCCAGCAGTCTGTACTACAATCAGCCCCAGCATTTT; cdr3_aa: CASSLYYNQPQHF
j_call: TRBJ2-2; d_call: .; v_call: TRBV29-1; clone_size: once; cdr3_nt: TGCAGCGCAGACAGTCCCACCGGGGAGCTGTTTTTT; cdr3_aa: CSADSPTGELFF
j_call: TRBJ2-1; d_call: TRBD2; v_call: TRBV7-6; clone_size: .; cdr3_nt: TGTGCCAGCAGCTTACGCACTAGCGGGAATGGTGAGCAGTTCTTC; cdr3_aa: CASSLRTSGNGEQFF
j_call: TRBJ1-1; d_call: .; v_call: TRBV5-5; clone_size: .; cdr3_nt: TGTGCCAGCAGCTTGATTGCGTCCGCTGAAGCTTTCTTT; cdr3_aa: CASSLIASAEAFF
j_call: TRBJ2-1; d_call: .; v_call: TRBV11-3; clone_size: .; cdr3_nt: TGTGCCAGCAGCTTAGGAGCGGGCAATGAGCAGTTCTTC; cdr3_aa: CASSLGAGNEQFF
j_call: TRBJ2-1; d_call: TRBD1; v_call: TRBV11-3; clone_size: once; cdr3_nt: TGTGCCAGCAGTCTCGACAGGGGCCCCTACAATGAGCAGTTCTTC; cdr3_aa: CASSLDRGPYNEQFF
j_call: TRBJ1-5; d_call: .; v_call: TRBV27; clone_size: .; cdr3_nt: TGTGCCAGCAGTTTTACAGCTAATCAGCCCCAGCATTTT; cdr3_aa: CASSFTANQPQHF
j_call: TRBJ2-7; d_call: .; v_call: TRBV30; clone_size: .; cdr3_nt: TGTGCCTGGAGTGTTGGACCCTACGAGCAGTACTTC; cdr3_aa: CAWSVGPYEQYF
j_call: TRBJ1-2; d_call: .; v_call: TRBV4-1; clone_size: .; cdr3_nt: TGCGCCAGCACCCACGGACGGGGTCTCTATGGCTACACCTTC; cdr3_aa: CASTHGRGLYGYTF
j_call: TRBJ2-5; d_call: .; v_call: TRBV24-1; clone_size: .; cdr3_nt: TGTGCCACCAGTGACGCAGACCCCCTGGCGGAGACCCAGTACTTC; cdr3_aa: CATSDADPLAETQYF
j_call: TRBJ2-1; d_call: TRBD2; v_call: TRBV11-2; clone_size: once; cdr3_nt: TGTGCCAGCAGCTTAGATGGACTAGTAGGTAATGAGCAGTTCTTC; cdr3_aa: CASSLDGLVGNEQFF
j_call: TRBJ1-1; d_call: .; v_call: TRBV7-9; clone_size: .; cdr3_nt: TGTGCCAGCAGCCTAAACTCAAGGATGAACACTGAAGCTTTCTTT; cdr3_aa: CASSLNSRMNTEAFF
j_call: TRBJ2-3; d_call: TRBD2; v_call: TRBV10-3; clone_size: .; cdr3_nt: TGTGCCACCCTAGCGGGGGGCCCAGATACGCAGTATTTT; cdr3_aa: CATLAGGPDTQYF
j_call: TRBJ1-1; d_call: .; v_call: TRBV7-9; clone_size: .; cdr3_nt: TGTGCCAGCAGCTTAGCTACTCTAGGGGACACTGAAGCTTTCTTT; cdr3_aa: CASSLATLGDTEAFF
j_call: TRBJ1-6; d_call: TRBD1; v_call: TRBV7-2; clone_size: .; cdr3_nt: TGTGCCAGCAGCGCGGAACAGGGGGGTTTTGGATCACCCCTCCACTTT; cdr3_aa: CASSAEQGGFGSPLHF
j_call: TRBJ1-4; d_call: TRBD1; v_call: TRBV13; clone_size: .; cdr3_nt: TGTGCCAGCAGCCTCGGGACAGCAACTAATGAAAAACTGTTTTTT; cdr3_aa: CASSLGTATNEKLFF
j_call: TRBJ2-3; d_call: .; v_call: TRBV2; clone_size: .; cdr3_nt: TGTGCCAGCAATGTGGATACGCAGTATTTT; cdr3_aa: CASNVDTQYF
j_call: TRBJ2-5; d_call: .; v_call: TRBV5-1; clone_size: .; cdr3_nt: TGCGCCAGCAGCCTCCAAGAGATCCAAGAGACCCAGTACTTC; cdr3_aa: CASSLQEIQETQYF
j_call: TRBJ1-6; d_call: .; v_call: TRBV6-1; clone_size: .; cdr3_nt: TGTGCCAGCAGTGACCCCCAGGGGTTCTCACCCCTCCACTTT; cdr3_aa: CASSDPQGFSPLHF
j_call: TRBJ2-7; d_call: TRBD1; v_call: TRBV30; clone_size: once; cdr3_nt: TGTGCCTGCCGAAACAGGGGAAGCTCCTACGAGCAGTACTTC; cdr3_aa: CACRNRGSSYEQYF
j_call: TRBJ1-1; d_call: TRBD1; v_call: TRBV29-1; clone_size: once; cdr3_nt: TGCAGCGTTGAAGGCAGGGGGCGGAACACTGAAGCTTTCTTT; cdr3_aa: CSVEGRGRNTEAFF
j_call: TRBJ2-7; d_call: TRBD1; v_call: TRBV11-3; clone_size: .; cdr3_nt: TGTGCCAGCAGCTTGAGAGATGGGACAGCGCAGTACTTC; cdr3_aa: CASSLRDGTAQYF
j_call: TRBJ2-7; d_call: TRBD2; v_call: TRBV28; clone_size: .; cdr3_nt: TGTGCCAGCAGTTTAGGGGGAGCGGGAGGGCCCAACGAGCAGTACTTC; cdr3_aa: CASSLGGAGGPNEQYF
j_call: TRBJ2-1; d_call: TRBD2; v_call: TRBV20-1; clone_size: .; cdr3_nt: TGCAGTGCTAGTTTAACTAGCGGTTACAATGAGCAGTTCTTC; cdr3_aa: CSASLTSGYNEQFF
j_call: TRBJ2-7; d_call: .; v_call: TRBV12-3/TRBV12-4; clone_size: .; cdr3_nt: TGTGCCAGCAGTTTTAGGGACGAGCAGTACTTC; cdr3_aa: CASSFRDEQYF
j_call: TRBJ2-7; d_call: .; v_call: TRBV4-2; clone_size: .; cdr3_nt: TGTGCCAGCAGCCAAGTTGTGGGAACGCACTACGAGCAGTACTTC; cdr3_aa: CASSQVVGTHYEQYF
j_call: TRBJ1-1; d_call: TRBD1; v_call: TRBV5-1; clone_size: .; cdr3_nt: TGCGCCAGCAGCTTGGAGGGACAGCGGAACACTGAAGCTTTCTTT; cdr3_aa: CASSLEGQRNTEAFF
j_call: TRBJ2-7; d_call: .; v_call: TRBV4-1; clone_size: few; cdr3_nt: TGCGCCAGCAGCCAAGAAGGTGCACAGGGTGGCAGTTACGAGCAGTACTTC; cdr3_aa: CASSQEGAQGGSYEQYF
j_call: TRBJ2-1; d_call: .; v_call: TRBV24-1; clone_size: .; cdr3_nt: TGTGCCACCAGTGAGCCAACTCAGGGCCCTGAGCAGTTCTTC; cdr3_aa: CATSEPTQGPEQFF